This TCR beta chain appears in the sequencing data of a study of metastatic and nonmetastatic thyroid tumors. Study background: For malignant and benign thyroid patients, tumor or nodule tissue and blood were the sources whose repertoires were compared. General observations from the study: Patients with malignant thyroid tumors reportedly had significantly higher TCR beta diversity than those with benign nodules, in blood and tumor.

This clone was observed a handful of times. What it recognizes is unknown. Thyroid surgery was preceded by no treatment in any patient. The CDR3 is made up of 15 amino acids. Germline lookup yields CDR1 SGHAT and CDR2 FQNNGV. V lost 0 bases to trimming and J lost 6 bases; unmatched junction nucleotides: 5. Original data processing: A distant-metastasis classifier for papillary thyroid cancer was built using CDR3 differences across clinicopathological groups. TCRdb ran MiXCR on the PCR reads. The authors' filters were not applied to this entry. Of roughly 58,000 clones detected, 4% to 5% appear once; the ten largest clones hold about a fifth.

The receptor was derived from a female donor with papillary thyroid cancer or a benign thyroid nodule (not recorded which). Some clones in this sample may be carry-over from other donors' samples. Sequencing was performed on blood. The V call is TRBV11-2, the J call TRBJ2-1; 7 bases agree with TRBD2. CDR3 nucleotides: TGTGCCAGCAGCTTAGACGGGGGACTAACCAATGAGCAGTTCTTC. This sequence encodes CASSLDGGLTNEQFF.